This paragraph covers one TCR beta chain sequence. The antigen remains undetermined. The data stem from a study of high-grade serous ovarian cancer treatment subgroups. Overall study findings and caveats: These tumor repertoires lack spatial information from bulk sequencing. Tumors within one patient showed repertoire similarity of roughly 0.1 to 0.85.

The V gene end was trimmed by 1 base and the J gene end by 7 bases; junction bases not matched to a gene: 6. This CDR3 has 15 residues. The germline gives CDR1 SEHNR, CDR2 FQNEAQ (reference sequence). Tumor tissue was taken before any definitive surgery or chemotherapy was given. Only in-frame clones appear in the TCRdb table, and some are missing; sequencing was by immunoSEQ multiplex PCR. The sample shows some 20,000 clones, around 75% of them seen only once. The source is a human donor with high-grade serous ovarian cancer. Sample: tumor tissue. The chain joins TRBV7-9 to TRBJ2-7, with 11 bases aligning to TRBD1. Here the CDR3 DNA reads TGTGCCAGCAGCTTAGAAGGGACAGGGGGAAAAGAGCAGTACTTC. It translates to CASSLEGTGGKEQYF.